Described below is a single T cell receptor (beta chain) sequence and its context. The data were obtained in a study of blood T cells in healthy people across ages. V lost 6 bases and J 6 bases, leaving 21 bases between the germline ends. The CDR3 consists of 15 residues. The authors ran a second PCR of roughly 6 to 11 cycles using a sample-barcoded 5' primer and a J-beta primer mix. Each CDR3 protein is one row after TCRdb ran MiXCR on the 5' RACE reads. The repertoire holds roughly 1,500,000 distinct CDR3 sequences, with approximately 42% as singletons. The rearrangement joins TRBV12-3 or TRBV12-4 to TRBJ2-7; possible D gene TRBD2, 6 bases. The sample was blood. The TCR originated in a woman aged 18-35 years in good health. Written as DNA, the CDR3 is TGTGCCAGCAGACCCGGACTAAGCAATAGGGGCGAGCAGTACTTC. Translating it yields CASRPGLSNRGEQYF.